One and the same sample provided the 25 T cell receptor beta chains below, sequenced in a study of response to subunit inactivated influenza vaccine. In TCRdb, the RT-PCR reads were re-called with MiXCR into one record per CDR3 protein. The table includes more than 150,000 distinct CDR3 sequences, 9.2% detected once. The starting material was non-naive T cells sorted from PBMCs, obtained on the day of vaccination. Receptors were obtained from a man between 50 and 59 years old who received an inactivated influenza vaccine.

The rearrangement links TRBV7-9 to TRBJ1-3, with a tentative D call TRBD1 (6 bases). CDR3 length: 14 amino acids. V dropped 8 bases and J dropped 4 bases, with 15 bases sitting between them. In germline, CDR1 is SEHNR, CDR2 FQNEAQ (reference sequence). In nucleotides, the CDR3 is TGTGCCAGCGGGGTCGGGACATCCGGAAACACCATATATTTT. It codes for CASGVGTSGNTIYF.

The chain joins TRBV20-1 to TRBJ2-1, with 11 bases fitting TRBD2. The CDR3 consists of 15 residues. Germline assignment: CDR1 DFQATT and CDR2 SNEGSKA (reference sequence). V gave up 4 bases and J gave up 9 bases; unmatched junction bases: 11. CDR3 protein: CSAIPGLAAFVEQFF. In nucleotides, the CDR3 is TGCAGTGCTATCCCGGGACTAGCGGCATTTGTTGAGCAGTTCTTC.

This clonotype has more than one count but fewer than ten. As DNA, the CDR3 is TGTGCCAGCAGCTTAGTGCTTACACACAATGAGCAGTTCTTC. Translated: CASSLVLTHNEQFF. V usage is TRBV7-6 and J usage is TRBJ2-1; D unresolved. The V gene's germline CDR1 is SGHVS and CDR2 FNYEAQ. Trimming removed 1 base from V and 5 bases from J, with 9 bases in between. The CDR3 runs to 14 residues.

This clonotype has just a few counts. The gene calls are TRBV12-3 or TRBV12-4 and TRBJ2-5; 8 nucleotides line up with TRBD2. This CDR3 contains 14 residues. V lost 6 bases, J lost 4 bases, and 7 bases stayed unmatched. CDR3 DNA: TGTGCCAGCAGACCGGGACTAGGGGCAGAGACCCAGTACTTC. The encoded protein is CASRPGLGAETQYF.

This clonotype showed up many times. This chain links TRBV4-1 with TRBJ2-3; D not resolved. The V end lost 5 bases, the J end lost 0 bases, and 9 bases lay between the germline ends. The CDR3 is made up of 14 amino acids. From germline, CDR1 is MGHRA and CDR2 YSYEKL. Here the CDR3 reads CASSISQSTDTQYF. The CDR3 region has the DNA TGCGCCAGCAGCATTTCCCAGAGCACAGATACGCAGTATTTT.

The chain has TRBV12-3 or TRBV12-4 and TRBJ2-1; 8 bases fit TRBD1. CDR3 size: 17 residues. V dropped 1 base and J dropped 10; count of bases not matched to a gene: 15. CDR3 in amino acids: CASSLDPWQGANREQFF. As DNA, the CDR3 is TGTGCCAGCAGTTTAGATCCGTGGCAGGGGGCCAACCGAGAGCAGTTCTTC.

The chain recombines TRBV12-3 or TRBV12-4 with TRBJ2-3; D tentatively reads TRBD1 or TRBD2 (5 bases each). The CDR3 is 16 residues long. Trimming left V 8 bases short and J 2 bases short, with 20 bases between. In nucleotides, the CDR3 is TGTGCCAGCCTCACGGGGCGGACACCATTCACAGATACGCAGTATTTT. Translating it yields CASLTGRTPFTDTQYF.

A few counts support this clonotype. The chain joins TRBV4-3 to TRBJ2-5, with D possibly matching TRBD1 (5 bases). CDR1 LGHNA and CDR2 YSLEER come from the germline V gene. V dropped 2 bases and J dropped 4 bases, with 17 bases sitting between them. This CDR3 contains 16 residues. CDR3 sequence: CASSQTIGAVAETQYF. The CDR3 DNA reads TGCGCCAGCAGCCAAACAATTGGGGCCGTCGCAGAGACCCAGTACTTC.

The chain combines TRBV7-9 with TRBJ2-7; maybe TRBD2 (5 bases). Germline V gene data show CDR1 as SEHNR and CDR2 as FQNEAQ (reference sequence). Trimming shortened V by 6 bases and J by 3 bases, and 12 bases separated the two germline ends. This CDR3 is 13 amino acids long. The CDR3 DNA sequence: TGTGCCAGCAGTCCCCGGGAACACTACGAGCAGTACTTC. It translates to CASSPREHYEQYF.

V gene TRBV10-3 combines with J gene TRBJ1-1, with 8 nucleotides matching TRBD1. The V segment lost 4 bases and the J segment 0 bases; nucleotides outside the gene matches: 4. Germline V gene sequence: CDR1 ENHRY, CDR2 SYGVKD. CDR3 size: 15 residues. The CDR3 coding sequence is TGTGCCATCAGTGGACAGGGGATAATGAACACTGAAGCTTTCTTT. This encodes CAISGQGIMNTEAFF.

This clonotype has more than one count but fewer than ten. V usage is TRBV29-1 and J usage is TRBJ2-3; D might be TRBD2 (7 bases). This CDR3 comprises 14 residues. Germline loops: CDR1 SQVTM, CDR2 ANQGSEA. Trimming shortened V by 4 bases and J by 5 bases, and 16 bases separated the two germline ends. CDR3 in amino acids: CSVARGPAGDTQYF. The CDR3, as DNA: TGCAGCGTTGCGCGGGGGCCAGCAGGAGATACGCAGTATTTT.

Only a few counts were recorded for this clonotype. V gene TRBV5-1 combines with J gene TRBJ1-2, with no clear D. The germline gives CDR1 SGHRS, CDR2 YFSETQ. CDR3 length: 17 amino acids. V lost 0 bases to trimming and J lost 6 bases, with 21 bases between them. This chain's CDR3 is CASSLEPNARRRDGYTF. CDR3 nucleotide sequence: TGCGCCAGCAGCTTGGAACCCAACGCAAGACGGAGAGATGGCTACACCTTC.

V gene TRBV6-1 combines with J gene TRBJ1-1; a weak D match, TRBD1 (5 bases). CDR1 MNHNS and CDR2 SASEGT come from the germline V gene. V lost 3 bases, J lost 8 bases, and 10 bases lay in between. This CDR3 has 12 residues. For the CDR3, the DNA is TGTGCCAGCAGTGAGGGCAGGGCAGAAGCTTTCTTT. It codes for CASSEGRAEAFF.

At least ten counts were recorded for this clonotype. The rearrangement uses TRBV12-3 or TRBV12-4 and TRBJ2-3; TRBD2 matches at 7 bases. The CDR3 is 15 amino acids. Trimming took 2 bases from V and 3 from J; bases not matched to a gene: 5. The DNA of the CDR3 is TGTGCCAGCAGTTTACGGCCAGCGGGGACAGATACGCAGTATTTT. It specifies CASSLRPAGTDTQYF.

The sample holds many counts of this clonotype. This chain joins TRBV12-3 or TRBV12-4 and TRBJ1-5; D ambiguous. The CDR3 consists of 15 residues. V dropped 3 bases and J dropped 0 bases, with 9 bases sitting between them. The CDR3 DNA reads as TGTGCCAGCAGTTTGGGTGTGGGTAGCAATCAGCCCCAGCATTTT. Residues: CASSLGVGSNQPQHF.

The chain is built from TRBV7-8 and TRBJ2-4; D remains ambiguous. CDR3 length: 13 amino acids. With 1 base removed from V and 5 bases from J, the gap between germline ends came to 6 bases. Germline lookup yields CDR1 SGHVS and CDR2 FQNEAQ. CDR3 DNA: TGTGCCAGCAGCTTAGAATTTGAAAACATTCAGTACTTC. Protein: CASSLEFENIQYF. Full variable domain (outside the CDR3, taken from reference TRBV7-8 and TRBJ2-4): GAGVSQSPRYKVAKRGQDVALRCDPISGHVSLFWYQQALGQGPEFLTYFQNEAQLDKSGLPSDRFFAERPEGSVSTLKIQRTQQEDSAVYLCASSLEFENIQYFGAGTRLSVL.

The V and J genes are TRBV6-5 and TRBJ1-1; 10 bases agree with TRBD1. The germline CDR1 and CDR2 sequences are MNHEY and SVGAGI. The CDR3 is made up of 15 amino acids. The J segment lost 7 bases and the V segment lost 0 bases, leaving 5 bases of the junction unmatched. The DNA of the CDR3 is TGTGCCAGCAGTTACTCGAGGACAGGGGGAGTTGAAGCTTTCTTT. Amino acid sequence: CASSYSRTGGVEAFF.

The V call is TRBV7-8, the J call TRBJ2-1; 8 bases fit TRBD2. Per the germline V gene, CDR1 is SGHVS and CDR2 is FQNEAQ. The CDR3 is made up of 18 amino acids. V trimming: 0 bases; J trimming: 0 bases; junction bases outside the gene matches: 7. The CDR3, as DNA: TGTGCCAGCAGCTTAGCTCGTAGGCTAGCGGGCTCCTACAATGAGCAGTTCTTC. Its translation is CASSLARRLAGSYNEQFF.

V and J are TRBV27 and TRBJ2-7, with TRBD2 identical over 11 bases. The CDR3 is 15 amino acids. Trimming cost V 5 bases and J 4 bases; bases outside gene matches: 7. Germline CDR1 MNHEY, CDR2 SMNVEV (reference sequence). The CDR3 is CASSPGTSGFYEQYF. In DNA, the CDR3 is TGTGCCAGCAGTCCCGGGACTAGCGGATTTTACGAGCAGTACTTC.

This clonotype was counted only a few times. V usage is TRBV25-1 and J usage is TRBJ1-4; 9 nucleotides line up with TRBD1. CDR1 and CDR2 (germline): MGHDK, SYGVNS. CDR3 length: 15 residues. Trimming took 10 bases from V and 0 from J; bases not matched to a gene: 6. CDR3 nucleotides: TGTGCCACCGGACAGGGGACCGCAACTAATGAAAAACTGTTTTTT. Translation gives CATGQGTATNEKLFF. Complete variable domain (other parts from reference TRBV25-1 and TRBJ1-4): EADIYQTPRYLVIGTGKKITLECSQTMGHDKMYWYQQDPGMELHLIHYSYGVNSTEKGDLSSESTVSRIRTEHFPLTLESARPSHTSQYLCATGQGTATNEKLFFGSGTQLSVL.

The gene calls are TRBV5-1 and TRBJ1-1, with 8 bases aligning to TRBD1. The CDR3 runs to 14 residues. Germline V lookup: CDR1 SGHRS, CDR2 YFSETQ. Losses at the gene ends were 7 bases for V and 4 bases for J; bases not matched to a gene: 9. The CDR3 spells CASGPTGVGTEAFF. The CDR3 DNA reads as TGCGCCAGCGGTCCGACAGGGGTCGGCACTGAAGCTTTCTTT.

The table lists this clonotype with a few counts. The rearrangement uses TRBV6-2 or TRBV6-3 and TRBJ2-7, with 8 nucleotides matching TRBD1. Germline V CDR1 and CDR2: MNHEY, SVGEGT. Trimming cost V 6 bases and J 4 bases; bases outside gene matches: 11. This CDR3 spans 15 amino acids. The chain's CDR3 is CASSLGSGGSYEQYF. The CDR3 nucleotides read TGTGCCAGCAGCCTCGGGTCAGGGGGCTCATACGAGCAGTACTTC.

This clonotype was seen more than once but under ten times. The V and J genes are TRBV6-1 and TRBJ1-2, with D perhaps TRBD1 (5 bases). This CDR3 is 14 amino acids long. Per the germline V gene, CDR1 is MNHNS and CDR2 is SASEGT. V was trimmed by 7 bases and J by 0 bases, leaving 12 bases between them. CDR3 in DNA: TGTGCCAGCATCATGATGGGGGCTAACTATGGCTACACCTTC. This codes for CASIMMGANYGYTF.

A few counts support this clonotype. This chain links TRBV9 with TRBJ2-3; TRBD2 aligns across 9 bases. Germline V gene data show CDR1 as SGDLS and CDR2 as YYNGEE. The trim removed 0 bases at V and 2 bases at J, leaving 7 bases unmatched. The CDR3 is 17 amino acids. The CDR3 reads CASSVEPLAGHTDTQYF. The CDR3 DNA follows: TGTGCCAGCAGCGTAGAGCCCCTAGCGGGGCACACAGATACGCAGTATTTT. Filled out from reference TRBV9 and TRBJ2-3, the complete variable domain reads DSGVTQTPKHLITATGQRVTLRCSPRSGDLSVYWYQQSLDQGLQFLIQYYNGEERAKGNILERFSAQQFPDLHSELNLSSLELGDSALYFCASSVEPLAGHTDTQYFGPGTRLTVL.

This clonotype has just a few counts. The rearrangement links TRBV6-1 to TRBJ1-2; a weak D match, TRBD1 (5 bases). The CDR3 has 15 residues. Trimming took off 5 bases at V and 4 bases at J, with 17 bases between the two ends. Germline values: CDR1 MNHNS, CDR2 SASEGT. The CDR3 sequence: CASSPEGKGVYGYTF. The CDR3 DNA sequence: TGTGCCAGCAGTCCTGAAGGGAAAGGGGTCTATGGCTACACCTTC.